The 16 T cell receptor beta chains given below trace back to one sample, sequenced in a study of cytomegalovirus exposure and HLA in healthy donors. 13 Jbeta primers and 60 Vbeta primers were used for the PCR. This table comes from immunoSEQ multiplex PCR, and its TCRdb copy is limited to in-frame clones, with some not included. The table shows 120,000 to 150,000 clones, with around 77% occurring only once. The specimen sequenced was PBMCs. Source of these receptors: a woman in her 40s in good health and CMV-seropositive.

CDR3 DNA sequence: TGTGCCAGCAGGACGGGGGGGAACACCGGGGAGCTGTTTTTT. It translates to CASRTGGNTGELFF. The chain links TRBV6-5 to TRBJ2-2, with 7 bases identical to TRBD2. V was clipped by 6 bases and J by 1 base; unmatched bases: 2. This CDR3 is built from 14 residues. Germline CDR1 is MNHEY and CDR2 is SVGAGI.

The J gene is TRBJ2-3, the V gene TRBV2; 15 nucleotides align to TRBD2. The CDR3 is made up of 16 amino acids. Trimming removed 4 bases from V and 9 bases from J; junction bases left unmatched: 8. CDR1 is SNHLY, CDR2 FYNNEI, per germline. CDR3 residues: CASSARTSGGGDTQYF. The CDR3 DNA follows: TGTGCCAGCAGTGCCCGGACTAGCGGGGGGGGAGACACGCAGTATTTT.

V gene TRBV6-1 combines with J gene TRBJ1-1; 7 bases are shared with TRBD1. Germline loops: CDR1 MNHNS, CDR2 SASEGT. Germline trimming cut 5 bases from V and 6 bases from J; bases unmatched to any gene: 6. The CDR3 runs 13 residues. CDR3 residues: CASSRQGIAEAFF. The DNA for the CDR3 is TGTGCCAGCAGTCGACAGGGTATCGCTGAAGCTTTCTTT.

This clone has a single count. The chain couples TRBV7-9 to TRBJ2-7, with 9 bases aligning to TRBD1. Germline V gene lookup returns CDR1 SEHNR and CDR2 FQNEAQ (reference sequence). Germline trimming cut 0 bases from V and 6 bases from J; bases unmatched to any gene: 3. CDR3 length: 14 residues. The CDR3 is CASSLAGQGPEQYF. The CDR3 nucleotides read TGTGCCAGCAGCTTAGCCGGACAGGGGCCCGAGCAGTACTTC. The full variable domain, rest sourced from reference TRBV7-9 and TRBJ2-7, is DTGVSQNPRHKITKRGQNVTFRCDPISEHNRLYWYRQTLGQGPEFLTYFQNEAQLEKSRLLSDRFSAERPKGSFSTLEIQRTEQGDSAMYLCASSLAGQGPEQYFGPGTRLTVT.

V and J are TRBV28 and TRBJ1-1; no reliable D call. Germline V gives CDR1 MDHEN, CDR2 SYDVKM. The CDR3 is made up of 12 amino acids. V lost 7 bases to trimming and J lost 1 base, with 7 bases between them. DNA of the CDR3: TGTGCCAGCACCGACTGGAACACTGAAGCTTTCTTT. Translation gives CASTDWNTEAFF.

The table lists this clone with a few counts. The V gene is TRBV7-9, the J gene TRBJ1-1; the match to TRBD1 covers 7 bases. Germline V gene data show CDR1 as SEHNR and CDR2 as FQNEAQ (reference sequence). Losses at the gene ends were 5 bases for V and 2 bases for J; bases not matched to a gene: 5. CDR3 length: 14 amino acids. CDR3 in amino acids: CASSEGQLNTEAFF. CDR3 sequence (DNA): TGTGCCAGCAGCGAGGGACAGCTAAACACTGAAGCTTTCTTT.

This chain uses TRBV6-5 with TRBJ1-6; no reliable D call. CDR1 is MNHEY and CDR2 is SVGAGI in the germline V gene. V lost 0 bases and J lost 7, with 4 bases in between. The CDR3 is 13 amino acids. CDR3 sequence (DNA): TGTGCCAGCAGTTACTCGTTAAATTCACCCCTCCACTTT. This translates into CASSYSLNSPLHF.

This sequence joins TRBV15 and TRBJ1-2; 10 bases map to TRBD1. The CDR3 is made up of 13 amino acids. With 1 base clipped from V and 10 bases from J, the junction kept 3 bases outside the gene matches. CDR1 is LNHNV, CDR2 YYDKDF, per germline (reference sequence). This CDR3 reads CATSRGTGGHYTF. DNA for the CDR3: TGTGCCACCAGCAGAGGGACAGGGGGACACTACACCTTC.

The chain uses TRBV6-1 and TRBJ2-5; 13 nucleotides match TRBD2. Germline V CDR1 and CDR2: MNHNS, SASEGT. This CDR3 is built from 15 residues. V was clipped by 5 bases and J by 7 bases; unmatched bases: 7. The CDR3 reads CASSWTSGGDWTQYF. The CDR3 DNA is TGTGCCAGCAGTTGGACTAGCGGGGGTGATTGGACCCAGTACTTC.

The rearrangement uses TRBV5-4 and TRBJ2-1, with a weak D call TRBD2 (6 bases). Trimming stripped 2 bases from V and 6 bases from J, with 9 bases between. The CDR3 has 13 amino acids. Germline V gene lookup returns CDR1 SGHNT and CDR2 YYREEE (reference sequence). DNA for the CDR3: TGTGCCAGCAGCTTCGTTAGCGGCAATGAGCAGTTCTTC. It translates to CASSFVSGNEQFF.

The rearrangement joins TRBV21-1 to TRBJ1-5; whether TRBD1, the table's D call, matches the DNA was not checked. TRBV21-1 corresponds to a pseudogene. This CDR3 contains 15 residues. For the CDR3, the DNA is TGTGCCAGCAGTCTGAGGACAGGGGCCGATCAGCCCCAGCATTTT. Amino acid sequence: CASSLRTGADQPQHF.

This chain links TRBV15 with TRBJ2-3, with 11 bases identical to TRBD2. Germline-derived CDR1 and CDR2 are LNHNV and YYDKDF (reference sequence). Trimming removed 1 base from V and 0 bases from J; junction bases left unmatched: 12. This CDR3 comprises 20 residues. The CDR3 nucleotides read TGTGCCACCAGCAGAGTGTTTACTAGCGGGGGCGGACCTAGCACAGATACGCAGTATTTT. This gives the protein CATSRVFTSGGGPSTDTQYF. The full variable domain, in which reference TRBV15 and TRBJ2-3 provide the parts outside the CDR3, is DAMVIQNPRYQVTQFGKPVTLSCSQTLNHNVMYWYQQKSSQAPKLLFHYYDKDFNNEADTPDNFQSRRPNTSFCFLDIRSPGLGDTAMYLCATSRVFTSGGGPSTDTQYFGPGTRLTVL.

The chain carries TRBV9 and TRBJ2-2, with D hard to call. Germline CDR1 and CDR2: SGDLS and YYNGEE. The CDR3 runs to 18 residues. V was pared by 2 bases and J by 6 bases, with 23 bases between. The CDR3 is CASSVYRTSPAPPGELFF. CDR3 coding DNA: TGTGCCAGCAGCGTGTACAGAACCAGCCCGGCCCCCCCCGGGGAGCTGTTTTTT.

CDR3 protein: CASRTLVAGGGETQYF. The CDR3 nucleotides are TGCGCCAGCAGAACCCTTGTAGCGGGGGGCGGGGAGACCCAGTACTTC. J is TRBJ2-5 and V is TRBV5-1; 10 bases agree with TRBD2. Germline V CDR1 and CDR2: SGHRS, YFSETQ. V lost 5 bases, J lost 5 bases, and 12 bases stayed unmatched. This CDR3 contains 16 residues.

The rearrangement links TRBV2 to TRBJ1-2; no reliable D call. CDR1 and CDR2 (germline): SNHLY, FYNNEI. The V end lost 0 bases, the J end lost 5 bases, and 4 bases lay between the germline ends. This CDR3 spans 12 amino acids. CDR3: CASSEAEYGYTF. CDR3 bases: TGTGCCAGCAGTGAAGCCGAGTATGGCTACACCTTC.

The V call is TRBV29-1, the J call TRBJ1-2, with D perhaps TRBD1 (5 bases). V was shortened by 3 bases and J by 7 bases, with 21 bases between the two germline ends. CDR3 length: 15 amino acids. Germline CDR1 reads SQVTM; CDR2 reads ANQGSEA. CDR3 sequence: CSVEPMGRARSGYTF. The CDR3 DNA is TGCAGCGTTGAGCCAATGGGCAGGGCACGGAGTGGCTACACCTTC.